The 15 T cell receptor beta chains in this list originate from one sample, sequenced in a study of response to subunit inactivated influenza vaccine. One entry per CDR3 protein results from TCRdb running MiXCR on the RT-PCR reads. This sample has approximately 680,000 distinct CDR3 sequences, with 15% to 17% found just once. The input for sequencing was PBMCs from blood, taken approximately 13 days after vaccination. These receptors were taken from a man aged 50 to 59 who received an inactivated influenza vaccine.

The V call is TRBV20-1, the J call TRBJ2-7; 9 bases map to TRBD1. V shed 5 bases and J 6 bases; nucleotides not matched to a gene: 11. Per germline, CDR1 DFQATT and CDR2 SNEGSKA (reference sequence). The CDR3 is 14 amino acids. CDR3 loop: CSAESGTGSFEQYF. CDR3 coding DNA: TGCAGTGCTGAATCCGGGACAGGGAGTTTCGAGCAGTACTTC.

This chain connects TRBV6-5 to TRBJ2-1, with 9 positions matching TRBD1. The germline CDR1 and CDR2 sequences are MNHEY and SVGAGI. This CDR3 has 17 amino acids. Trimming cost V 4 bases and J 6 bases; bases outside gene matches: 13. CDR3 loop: CASSSTRGQGRGNEQFF. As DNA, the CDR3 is TGTGCCAGCAGTTCCACGCGGGGACAGGGCCGGGGCAATGAGCAGTTCTTC.

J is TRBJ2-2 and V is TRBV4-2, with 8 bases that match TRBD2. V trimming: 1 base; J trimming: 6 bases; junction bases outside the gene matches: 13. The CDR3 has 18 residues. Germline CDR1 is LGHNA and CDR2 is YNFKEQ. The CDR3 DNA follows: TGTGCCAGCAGCCAAGCGGCTATCGGGGGGGTGTCGGCCGGGGAGCTGTTTTTT. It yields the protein CASSQAAIGGVSAGELFF.

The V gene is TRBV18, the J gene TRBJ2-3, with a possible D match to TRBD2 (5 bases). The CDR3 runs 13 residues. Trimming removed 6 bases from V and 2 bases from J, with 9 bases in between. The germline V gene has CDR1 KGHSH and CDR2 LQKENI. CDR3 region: CASSPGNTDTQYF. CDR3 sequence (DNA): TGTGCCAGCTCCCCGGGAAACACAGATACGCAGTATTTT.

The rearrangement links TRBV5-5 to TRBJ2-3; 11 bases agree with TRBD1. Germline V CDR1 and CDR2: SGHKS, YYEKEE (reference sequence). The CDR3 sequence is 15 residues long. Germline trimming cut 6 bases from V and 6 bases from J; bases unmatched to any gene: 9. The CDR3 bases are TGTGCCAGCACAACAACCGGGACAGGGGGTGATACGCAGTATTTT. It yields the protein CASTTTGTGGDTQYF. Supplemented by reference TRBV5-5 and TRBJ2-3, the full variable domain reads DAGVTQSPTHLIKTRGQQVTLRCSPISGHKSVSWYQQVLGQGPQFIFQYYEKEERGRGNFPDRFSARQFPNYSSELNVNALLLGDSALYLCASTTTGTGGDTQYFGPGTRLTVL.

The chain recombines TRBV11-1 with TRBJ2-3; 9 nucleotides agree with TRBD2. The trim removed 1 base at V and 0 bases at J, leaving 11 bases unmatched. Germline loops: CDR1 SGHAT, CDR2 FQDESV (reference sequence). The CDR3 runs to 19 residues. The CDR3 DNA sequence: TGTGCCAGCAGCTTAGTGGTTATATTGACTAGCGGAAGCACAGATACGCAGTATTTT. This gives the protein CASSLVVILTSGSTDTQYF.

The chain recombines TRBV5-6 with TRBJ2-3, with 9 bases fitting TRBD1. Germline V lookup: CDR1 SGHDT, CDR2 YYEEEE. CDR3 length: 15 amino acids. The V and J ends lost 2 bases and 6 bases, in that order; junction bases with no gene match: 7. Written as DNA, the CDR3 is TGTGCCAGCAGCTTACGGGACAGGGCGTCGGATACGCAGTATTTT. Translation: CASSLRDRASDTQYF. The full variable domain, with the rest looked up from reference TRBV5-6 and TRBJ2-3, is DAGVTQSPTHLIKTRGQQVTLRCSPKSGHDTVSWYQQALGQGPQFIFQYYEEEERQRGNFPDRFSGHQFPNYSSELNVNALLLGDSALYLCASSLRDRASDTQYFGPGTRLTVL.

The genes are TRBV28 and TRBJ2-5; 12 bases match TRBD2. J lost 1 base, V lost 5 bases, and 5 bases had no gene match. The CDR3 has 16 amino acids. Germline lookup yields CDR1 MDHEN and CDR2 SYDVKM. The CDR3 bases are TGTGCCAGCAGTGTCGGACTAGCGGGAATCCAAGAGACCCAGTACTTC. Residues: CASSVGLAGIQETQYF.

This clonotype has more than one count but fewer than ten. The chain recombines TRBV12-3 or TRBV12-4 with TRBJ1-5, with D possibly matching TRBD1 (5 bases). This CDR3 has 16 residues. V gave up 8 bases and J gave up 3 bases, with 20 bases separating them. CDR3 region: CASCEAGSGVNQPQHF. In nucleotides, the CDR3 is TGTGCCAGCTGCGAGGCCGGATCGGGGGTCAATCAGCCCCAGCATTTT.

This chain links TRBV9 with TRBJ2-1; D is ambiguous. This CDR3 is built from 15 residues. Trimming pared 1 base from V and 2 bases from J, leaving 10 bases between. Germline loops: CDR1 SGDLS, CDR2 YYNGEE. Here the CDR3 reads CASSVFQWAYNEQFF. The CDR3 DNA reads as TGTGCCAGCAGCGTATTCCAGTGGGCCTACAATGAGCAGTTCTTC.

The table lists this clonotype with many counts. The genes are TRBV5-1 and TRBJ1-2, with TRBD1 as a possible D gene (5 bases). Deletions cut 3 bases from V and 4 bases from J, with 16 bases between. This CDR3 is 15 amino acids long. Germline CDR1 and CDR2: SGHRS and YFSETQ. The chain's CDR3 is CASSWGTAELYGYTF. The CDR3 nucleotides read TGCGCCAGCAGCTGGGGGACGGCAGAACTCTATGGCTACACCTTC.

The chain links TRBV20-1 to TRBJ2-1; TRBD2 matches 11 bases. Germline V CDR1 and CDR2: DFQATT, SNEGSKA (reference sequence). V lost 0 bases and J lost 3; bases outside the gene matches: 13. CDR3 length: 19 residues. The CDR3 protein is CSARDPGETSGSFYNEQFF. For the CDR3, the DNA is TGCAGTGCTAGAGATCCCGGGGAAACTAGCGGGAGTTTCTACAATGAGCAGTTCTTC.

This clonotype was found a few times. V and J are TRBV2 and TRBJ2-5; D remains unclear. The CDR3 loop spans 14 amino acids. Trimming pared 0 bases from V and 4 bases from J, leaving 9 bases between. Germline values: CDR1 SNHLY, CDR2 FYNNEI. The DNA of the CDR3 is TGTGCCAGCAGTGAAGCGGGGATAGGAGAGACCCAGTACTTC. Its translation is CASSEAGIGETQYF.

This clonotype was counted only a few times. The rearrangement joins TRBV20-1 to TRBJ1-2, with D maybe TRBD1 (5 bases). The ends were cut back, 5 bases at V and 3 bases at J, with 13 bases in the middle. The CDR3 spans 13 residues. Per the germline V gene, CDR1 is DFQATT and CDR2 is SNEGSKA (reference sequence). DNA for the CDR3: TGCAGTGCTTCCCTGGGCAGGGACTATGGCTACACCTTC. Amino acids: CSASLGRDYGYTF.

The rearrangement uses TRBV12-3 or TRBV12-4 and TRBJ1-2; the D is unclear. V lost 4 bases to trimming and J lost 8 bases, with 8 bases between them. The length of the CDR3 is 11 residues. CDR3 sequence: CASSSGRGYTF. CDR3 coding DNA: TGTGCCAGCAGTTCCGGTCGGGGCTACACCTTC.